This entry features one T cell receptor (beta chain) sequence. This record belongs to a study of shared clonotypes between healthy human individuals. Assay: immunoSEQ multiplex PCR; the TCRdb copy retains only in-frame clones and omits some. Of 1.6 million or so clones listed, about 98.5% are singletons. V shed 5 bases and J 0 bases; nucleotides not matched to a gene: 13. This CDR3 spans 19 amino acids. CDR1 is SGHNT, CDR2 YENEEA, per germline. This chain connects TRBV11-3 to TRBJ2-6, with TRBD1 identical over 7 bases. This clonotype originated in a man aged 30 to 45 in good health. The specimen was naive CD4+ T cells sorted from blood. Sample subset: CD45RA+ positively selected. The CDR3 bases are TGTGCCAGCAGCCCCCGACAGGGACACTCAGACTCTGGGGCCAACGTCCTGACTTTC. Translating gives CASSPRQGHSDSGANVLTF.